This T cell receptor (beta chain) was captured by sequencing in a study of T-cell reconstitution after alpha-beta-depleted transplantation in children. A word on this clonotype: Antigen specificity is unknown.

Study-level results: In some patients, recipient T cells and intrathymic progenitors surviving conditioning explained high day-60 diversity.

Unique molecular identifiers were built into the TCRbeta library. TCRdb re-analysed the PCR reads in MiXCR, keeping a single row per CDR3 protein. The data hold hundreds of thousands of distinct CDR3 sequences, with around 15% observed a single time. The CDR3 consists of 15 residues. Trimming cost V 4 bases and J 0 bases, with 9 bases left between them. The chain joins TRBV12-3 or TRBV12-4 to TRBJ2-2, with D possibly being TRBD1 or TRBD2 (5 bases each). The sequencing here drew on PBMCs, mostly from graft donor cells, taken 360 days after TCRalphabeta/CD19-depleted stem cell transplant. This TCR derives from a boy younger than two who had a stem cell transplant for Wiskott-Aldrich syndrome, so the T cells may come from the graft donor. The CDR3: CASSSGPANTGELFF. CDR3 DNA: TGTGCCAGCAGTTCGGGACCCGCGAACACCGGGGAGCTGTTTTTT.